This T cell receptor (beta chain) stems from a study of shared clonotypes between healthy human individuals. The protocol was immunoSEQ multiplex PCR, while the TCRdb copy is restricted to in-frame clones and leaves out a portion. Of 2 million to 2.5 million clones listed, approximately 94% were seen once; the top ten hold 0.1% to 0.15%. The CDR3 contains 12 residues. Trimming shortened V by 4 bases and J by 7 bases, and 11 bases separated the two germline ends. CDR1 is SGHRS, CDR2 YFSETQ, per germline. The chain recombines TRBV5-1 with TRBJ1-1, with D unclear. The sequence was collected from a man aged 18 to 30 in good health. The sequenced material came from naive CD4+ T cells sorted from blood. Subset described: CD45RA+ positively selected. The CDR3 reads CASSLPSREAFF. For the CDR3, the DNA is TGCGCCAGCAGCCTGCCCAGCCGTGAAGCTTTCTTT. The full variable domain, rest sourced from reference TRBV5-1 and TRBJ1-1, is KAGVTQTPRYLIKTRGQQVTLSCSPISGHRSVSWYQQTPGQGLQFLFEYFSETQRNKGNFPGRFSGRQFSNSRSEMNVSTLELGDSALYLCASSLPSREAFFGQGTRLTVV.